This is a list of T cell receptor beta chains from one sample in a study of T cells in tumors after PD-1 blockade. Here immunoSEQ multiplex PCR was the method, and the copy in TCRdb shows in-frame clones only, minus some. The table includes about 15,000 clones, roughly two thirds detected once. This specimen was tumor tissue, taken after anti-PD-1 treatment. Receptors were obtained from a human donor with cutaneous squamous cell carcinoma. Each CDR3 is given with its conserved first and last residue. D genes are given only for firm matches. Clone size is shown for a subset of rows, as once, few, many or a class of expanded clone.

V	length	size	D	J	CDR3	DNA
TRBV5-1	13	medium-sized	-	TRBJ2-7	CASSLQQGYEQYF	TGCGCCAGCAGCTTGCAACAGGGCTACGAGCAGTACTTC
TRBV6-6	16	-	-	TRBJ1-6	CASSYVGSSYNSPLHF	TGTGCCAGCAGTTACGTCGGGAGCTCCTATAATTCACCCCTCCACTTT
TRBV29-1	14	-	TRBD2	TRBJ2-3	CSVEAGGRPDTQYF	TGCAGCGTTGAAGCGGGAGGGCGGCCAGATACGCAGTATTTT
TRBV7-9	16	-	-	TRBJ1-4	CASSLVVGQPNEKLFF	TGTGCCAGCAGCTTAGTGGTTGGACAGCCGAATGAAAAACTGTTTTTT
TRBV10-3	14	-	-	TRBJ2-2	CAISGLENTGELFF	TGTGCCATCTCGGGTCTCGAGAACACCGGGGAGCTGTTTTTT
TRBV5-1	16	-	TRBD1	TRBJ1-2	CASSRLPGQPNYGYTF	TGCGCCAGCAGCCGCCTACCGGGACAGCCTAACTATGGCTACACCTTC
TRBV7-6	19	-	TRBD2	TRBJ2-2	CASSLIAGLAGGPTGELFF	TGTGCCAGCAGCTTAATAGCCGGACTAGCGGGAGGGCCCACCGGGGAGCTGTTTTTT
TRBV11-1	14	-	-	TRBJ2-3	CASSLAQRTDTQYF	TGTGCCAGCAGCTTAGCCCAGCGGACAGATACGCAGTATTTT
TRBV5-1	16	-	-	TRBJ1-1	CASSPASRGSGTEAFF	TGCGCCAGCAGCCCAGCTTCGCGGGGTTCGGGCACTGAAGCTTTCTTT
TRBV3-1/TRBV3-2	16	once	-	TRBJ2-7	CASSQDFGRELYEQYF	TGTGCCAGCAGCCAAGATTTCGGGCGGGAACTATACGAGCAGTACTTC
TRBV9	18	-	-	TRBJ1-2	CASSGGSGFGGGLGGYTF	TGTGCCAGCAGCGGCGGATCGGGTTTTGGGGGCGGCCTAGGCGGCTACACCTTC
TRBV7-3	17	-	TRBD2	TRBJ2-1	CASSYYVAGMGSGEQFF	TGTGCCAGCAGCTACTATGTAGCGGGGATGGGCAGCGGGGAGCAGTTCTTC
TRBV7-9	15	medium-sized	-	TRBJ1-5	CASSPGGVLNKPQHF	TGTGCCAGCAGCCCGGGGGGCGTCCTTAATAAGCCCCAGCATTTT
TRBV5-1	16	-	-	TRBJ2-2	CASSQTPTGNTGELFF	TGCGCCAGCAGCCAAACCCCGACTGGGAACACCGGGGAGCTGTTTTTT
TRBV30	14	-	-	TRBJ1-1	CAWSVYGGTTEAFF	TGTGCCTGGAGTGTTTATGGAGGGACCACTGAAGCTTTCTTT
TRBV6-1	15	-	TRBD1	TRBJ2-7	CASSEARQGSYEQYF	TGTGCCAGCAGTGAAGCGAGACAGGGTAGTTACGAGCAGTACTTC
TRBV19	16	-	-	TRBJ1-1	CASNGRRTAQRSEAFF	TGTGCCAGTAATGGAAGGAGGACCGCCCAAAGATCTGAAGCTTTCTTT
TRBV30	14	-	-	TRBJ2-5	CAWSLTPGLETQYF	TGTGCCTGGAGTTTAACCCCAGGGTTAGAGACCCAGTACTTC
TRBV7-3	14	-	-	TRBJ2-7	CASSLTGRSYEQYF	TGTGCCAGCAGCTTAACCGGTCGATCCTACGAGCAGTACTTC
TRBV19	14	few	-	TRBJ2-3	CASSIDRSTDTQYF	TGTGCCAGTAGTATAGACAGAAGCACAGATACGCAGTATTTT
TRBV29-1	14	medium-sized	-	TRBJ1-2	CSVSRGQVNYGYTF	TGCAGCGTCTCGCGGGGGCAGGTTAACTATGGCTACACCTTC
TRBV18	15	-	TRBD1	TRBJ2-5	CASSPTGTGQETQYF	TGTGCCAGCTCACCAACCGGGACAGGACAAGAGACCCAGTACTTC
TRBV6-5	14	-	-	TRBJ1-1	CASRPEGGATEAFF	TGTGCCAGCAGACCCGAGGGGGGTGCCACTGAAGCTTTCTTT
TRBV18	16	large	-	TRBJ2-7	CASSPPEALSMGEQYF	TGTGCCAGCTCACCACCGGAGGCACTCTCTATGGGGGAGCAGTACTTC
TRBV30	13	-	-	TRBJ1-5	CAWSSQSNQPQHF	TGTGCCTGGAGTTCTCAAAGCAATCAGCCCCAGCATTTT
TRBV15	15	-	TRBD2	TRBJ2-5	CATSRDPSGKETQYF	TGTGCCACCAGCAGAGATCCTAGCGGGAAAGAGACCCAGTACTTC
TRBV20-1	13	-	TRBD1	TRBJ1-2	CSASGQGVGGYTF	TGCAGTGCTAGTGGGCAGGGGGTTGGTGGCTACACCTTC
TRBV27	14	-	-	TRBJ2-7	CASSLWGGHYEQYF	TGTGCCAGCAGTTTATGGGGCGGCCACTACGAGCAGTACTTC
TRBV27	14	-	TRBD1	TRBJ2-1	CASTKQGTYNEQFF	TGTGCCAGCACAAAACAGGGGACCTACAATGAGCAGTTCTTC
TRBV9	19	-	TRBD1	TRBJ2-2	CASSRAGTGIFANTGELFF	TGTGCCAGCAGCCGTGCCGGGACAGGGATATTCGCGAACACCGGGGAGCTGTTTTTT
TRBV18	16	-	-	TRBJ1-5	CASSPERTRNNQPQHF	TGTGCCAGCTCACCAGAGAGGACCCGTAACAATCAGCCCCAGCATTTT